A selection of T cell receptor beta chains follows, all from one sample in a study of OX40 agonist ivuxolimab in advanced cancers. Here immunoSEQ multiplex PCR was the method, and the copy in TCRdb shows in-frame clones only, minus some. The sample includes some 13,000 clones, approximately 84% of them seen just once. The sample consisted of CD4+ or CD8+ T cells sorted from blood, taken in a trial of the OX40 agonist ivuxolimab. All receptors come from an adult with an advanced solid tumor such as melanoma, head and neck, liver or kidney cancer. Each CDR3 is given with its conserved first and last residue. D genes are given only for firm matches. Part of the rows lack a size; the others show once, few, many or a class for expanded clones.

>TRBV7-9|TRBJ2-7|TRBD1|NA
CASSPWDRGSYEQYF
TGTGCCAGCAGCCCATGGGACAGGGGCTCCTACGAGCAGTACTTC
>TRBV27|TRBJ2-1|TRBD1|NA
CASSPGTGGINEQFF
TGTGCCAGCAGTCCAGGGACAGGGGGAATCAATGAGCAGTTCTTC
>TRBV6-1|TRBJ1-6|NA|NA
CASSDYFWGPNSPLHF
TGTGCCAGCAGTGACTACTTTTGGGGTCCTAACTCACCCCTCCACTTT
>TRBV27|TRBJ2-2|NA|once
CASSLTYSGELFF
TGTGCCAGCAGTTTAACATACTCCGGGGAGCTGTTTTTT
>TRBV7-9|TRBJ1-2|NA|NA
CASSQGASSGYTF
TGTGCCAGCAGCCAGGGAGCATCGTCTGGCTACACCTTC
>TRBV5-1|TRBJ2-1|TRBD2|NA
CASSPRTSGSKYNEQFF
TGCGCCAGCAGCCCGAGGACTAGCGGGAGCAAATACAATGAGCAGTTCTTC
>TRBV6-6|TRBJ1-1|TRBD1|NA
CASSFGQGNTEAFF
TGTGCCAGCAGTTTCGGACAGGGGAACACTGAAGCTTTCTTT
>TRBV10-3|TRBJ1-4|NA|NA
CASSTDLANEKLFF
TGTGCCAGCTCAACGGATCTAGCTAATGAAAAACTGTTTTTT
>TRBV2|TRBJ2-3|TRBD2|NA
CASSPGTSGGHTDTQYF
TGTGCCAGCAGTCCCGGGACTAGCGGGGGACACACAGATACGCAGTATTTT
>TRBV27|TRBJ2-7|TRBD1|NA
CASSLSGTGDLYEQYF
TGTGCCAGCAGTTTATCGGGGACAGGGGATCTCTACGAGCAGTACTTC
>TRBV5-5|TRBJ1-4|TRBD1|NA
CASSTTLAGQGVEKLFF
TGTGCCAGCAGCACCACCCTGGCGGGACAGGGCGTGGAAAAACTGTTTTTT
>TRBV4-1|TRBJ2-7|NA|NA
CASSLHRGAEQYF
TGCGCCAGCAGCCTTCATCGGGGGGCCGAGCAGTACTTC
>TRBV7-2|TRBJ2-7|NA|NA
CASSPLGEQYF
TGTGCCAGCAGCCCCCTCGGCGAGCAGTACTTC
>TRBV28|TRBJ2-3|NA|few
CASSFVAGTDTQYF
TGTGCCAGCAGTTTTGTCGCGGGAACAGATACGCAGTATTTT
>TRBV6-5|TRBJ2-7|NA|NA
CASSPGSGYEQYF
TGTGCCAGCAGCCCCGGATCGGGCTACGAGCAGTACTTC
>TRBV30|TRBJ2-5|NA|once
CACLPEGGEETQYF
TGTGCCTGCCTCCCGGAGGGGGGAGAAGAGACCCAGTACTTC
>TRBV7-9|TRBJ2-2|TRBD1|NA
CASSDRVDTGELFF
TGTGCCAGCAGCGACAGGGTGGACACCGGGGAGCTGTTTTTT
>TRBV9|TRBJ2-3|TRBD2|NA
CASSSKGGTSRPDTQYF
TGTGCCAGCAGCTCCAAGGGAGGGACTAGCCGTCCAGATACGCAGTATTTT
>TRBV9|TRBJ2-3|NA|few
CASSVGQDSTDTQYF
TGTGCCAGCAGCGTAGGTCAGGACAGCACAGATACGCAGTATTTT
>TRBV6-1|TRBJ1-1|NA|NA
CASSVTGTSNTEAFF
TGTGCCAGCAGTGTTACCGGGACAAGTAACACTGAAGCTTTCTTT
>TRBV29-1|TRBJ1-1|NA|few
CSVNSFEAFF
TGCAGCGTTAACAGCTTTGAAGCTTTCTTT
>TRBV5-4|TRBJ1-2|NA|once
CASNADSSLYGYTF
TGTGCCAGCAACGCGGACAGTTCCCTCTATGGCTACACCTTC
>TRBV30|TRBJ2-3|NA|NA
CAWSVLGPTDTQYF
TGTGCCTGGAGTGTACTGGGCCCCACAGATACGCAGTATTTT
>TRBV5-1|TRBJ2-7|NA|NA
CASSFGTQAPYEQYF
TGCGCCAGCAGCTTTGGGACTCAGGCCCCTTACGAGCAGTACTTC
>TRBV9|TRBJ1-2|NA|NA
CASSSQGGNYGYTF
TGTGCCAGCAGCAGCCAGGGCGGGAACTATGGCTACACCTTC
>TRBV6-5|TRBJ2-7|NA|NA
CASSSRTARYEQYF
TGTGCCAGCAGTTCCCGGACAGCCCGCTACGAGCAGTACTTC
>TRBV2|TRBJ1-1|TRBD1|NA
CASSKGQLTEAFF
TGTGCCAGCAGTAAGGGACAGCTCACTGAAGCTTTCTTT
>TRBV2|TRBJ1-3|TRBD1|NA
CASRGRGFSSGNTIYF
TGTGCCAGCAGGGGCAGGGGGTTTTCCTCTGGAAACACCATATATTTT
>TRBV7-9|TRBJ1-1|NA|once
CASRDGPGGTEAFF
TGTGCCAGCAGAGACGGGCCCGGAGGGACTGAAGCTTTCTTT
>TRBV19|TRBJ2-1|TRBD1|NA
CASSMGTGGLREQFF
TGTGCCAGTAGTATGGGGACAGGGGGCCTAAGGGAGCAGTTCTTC
>TRBV5-1|TRBJ1-2|NA|NA
CASSPDGGARYGYTF
TGCGCCAGCAGCCCGGATGGGGGCGCAAGGTATGGCTACACCTTC
>TRBV4-1|TRBJ2-2|TRBD2|NA
CASSRRLAGGSTGELFF
TGCGCCAGCAGCCGCCGACTAGCGGGAGGTTCCACCGGGGAGCTGTTTTTT
>TRBV27|TRBJ1-5|NA|NA
CASSPGGGDNQPQHF
TGTGCCAGCAGTCCTGGTGGGGGCGACAATCAGCCCCAGCATTTT
>TRBV30|TRBJ2-1|NA|NA
CAWSRGNHNEQFF
TGTGCCTGGAGTCGAGGCAACCACAATGAGCAGTTCTTC
>TRBV7-9|TRBJ1-3|NA|NA
CASSLSDLTAFSSNTIYF
TGTGCCAGCAGCTTATCGGATCTGACAGCATTTTCTAGTAACACCATATATTTT
>TRBV27|TRBJ2-5|NA|NA
CASSLSGQEAQYF
TGTGCCAGCAGTTTAAGCGGGCAAGAGGCCCAGTACTTC
>TRBV15|TRBJ1-3|NA|NA
CATSRESDTIYF
TGTGCCACCAGCAGAGAGAGCGACACCATATATTTT
>TRBV30|TRBJ2-7|TRBD1|NA
CAWSVGTGAYEQYF
TGTGCCTGGAGTGTAGGAACAGGGGCCTACGAGCAGTACTTC
>TRBV9|TRBJ2-7|TRBD2|NA
CASSMSTSGGPLSYEQYF
TGTGCCAGCAGCATGTCGACTAGCGGGGGGCCACTCTCCTACGAGCAGTACTTC
>TRBV19|TRBJ2-7|NA|NA
CATGLGGEQYF
TGTGCCACCGGACTGGGGGGCGAGCAGTACTTC
>TRBV29-1|TRBJ1-2|NA|NA
CSVEESANYGYTF
TGCAGCGTTGAAGAATCAGCTAACTATGGCTACACCTTC
>TRBV9|TRBJ2-2|NA|NA
CASSASTGWGTGELFF
TGTGCCAGCAGCGCAAGTACAGGGTGGGGCACCGGGGAGCTGTTTTTT
>TRBV30|TRBJ2-7|TRBD2|NA
CAWSVAGGPYEQYF
TGTGCCTGGAGTGTAGCGGGGGGCCCCTACGAGCAGTACTTC
>TRBV5-5|TRBJ2-7|TRBD1|NA
CASSLVGTGGSNEQYF
TGTGCCAGCAGCTTGGTGGGGACAGGGGGCTCTAACGAGCAGTACTTC
>TRBV4-3|TRBJ1-1|NA|medium-sized
CASSQDITVNTEAFF
TGCGCCAGCAGCCAAGATATCACGGTGAACACTGAAGCTTTCTTT
>TRBV6-5|TRBJ1-5|TRBD1|NA
CASSKGQGWKPQHF
TGTGCCAGCAGTAAGGGACAGGGGTGGAAGCCCCAGCATTTT
>TRBV29-1|TRBJ2-7|TRBD1|NA
CSVEWDRVGEQYF
TGCAGCGTTGAATGGGACAGGGTGGGCGAGCAGTACTTC
>TRBV27|TRBJ2-7|TRBD1|NA
CASSRQGWDEQYF
TGTGCCAGCAGTAGACAGGGTTGGGACGAGCAGTACTTC
>TRBV9|TRBJ2-3|NA|NA
CASRGGDTQYF
TGTGCCAGCCGTGGGGGGGATACGCAGTATTTT
>TRBV27|TRBJ1-2|NA|NA
CASSFPGTSVDGYTF
TGTGCCAGCAGTTTCCCCGGGACCTCAGTGGATGGCTACACCTTC
>TRBV4-3|TRBJ2-7|TRBD2|NA
CASSQDLPGGNGYEQYF
TGCGCCAGCAGCCAAGATCTGCCGGGAGGGAATGGATACGAGCAGTACTTC
>TRBV4-3|TRBJ2-1|TRBD2|once
CASSQDQAGGPNEQFF
TGCGCCAGCAGCCAAGATCAGGCGGGGGGACCTAATGAGCAGTTCTTC
>TRBV4-3|TRBJ1-5|TRBD1|NA
CASSQGTGFDQPQHF
TGCGCCAGCAGCCAAGGGACAGGGTTCGATCAGCCCCAGCATTTT
>TRBV10-1|TRBJ1-4|NA|NA
CASSGRVRKLFF
TGCGCCAGCAGTGGGAGGGTCCGAAAACTGTTTTTT
>TRBV6-6|TRBJ2-7|TRBD2|NA
CASTGLAGAYEQYF
TGTGCCAGCACCGGACTAGCGGGAGCCTACGAGCAGTACTTC
>TRBV7-9|TRBJ1-2|TRBD1|few
CASSIGQGGNYGYTF
TGTGCCAGCAGTATTGGACAGGGAGGAAACTATGGCTACACCTTC
>TRBV28|TRBJ2-5|TRBD2|NA
CASSLTGGRVETQYF
TGTGCCAGCAGTTTAACGGGCGGGAGGGTAGAGACCCAGTACTTC
>TRBV27|TRBJ2-1|TRBD2|NA
CASSPQTSGGAGFSNEQFF
TGTGCCAGCAGTCCTCAGACTAGCGGGGGGGCGGGCTTTAGCAATGAGCAGTTCTTC